What follows are 19 T cell receptor beta chains derived from one specimen sequenced in a study of OX40 agonist ivuxolimab in advanced cancers. Here immunoSEQ multiplex PCR was the method, and the copy in TCRdb shows in-frame clones only, minus some. The sample has about 93,000 clones; approximately 90% are singletons. Specimen: CD4+ or CD8+ T cells sorted from blood, collected in a trial of the OX40 agonist ivuxolimab. These receptors were taken from an adult with an advanced solid tumor such as melanoma, head and neck, liver or kidney cancer.

The V call is TRBV18, the J call TRBJ1-2; TRBD1 agrees at 10 bases. V dropped 6 bases and J dropped 5; count of bases not matched to a gene: 9. This CDR3 has 15 amino acids. Germline V lookup: CDR1 KGHSH, CDR2 LQKENI. CDR3 nucleotide sequence: TGTGCCAGCTCCCCCGACAGGGGGCGGAGGTATGGCTACACCTTC. Residues: CASSPDRGRRYGYTF.

This clone was seen a handful of times. Because it lacks the conserved phenylalanine or tryptophan at the end, this CDR3 is likely a read error. The limits of the CDR3 on the DNA are not certain, so only TCRdb's listed CDR3 is given. This chain connects TRBV6-1 to TRBJ1-1; the table's D gene call, TRBD1, was not cross checked with the DNA. The CDR3 numbers 12 amino acids, ends counted. Per the germline V gene, CDR1 is MNHNS and CDR2 is SASEGT. This CDR3 is CASSNYATETSL.

The V and J genes are TRBV6-1 and TRBJ2-7; no definite D call. The CDR3 covers 13 residues. Trimming took off 7 bases at V and 6 bases at J, with 16 bases between the two ends. CDR1 MNHNS and CDR2 SASEGT come from the germline V gene. The CDR3 sequence: CASTTTRSAEQYF. CDR3 DNA sequence: TGTGCCAGCACGACGACCCGTTCCGCCGAGCAGTACTTC.

This chain links TRBV5-4 with TRBJ2-3, with no clear D. V was pared by 7 bases and J by 2 bases, with 8 bases between. This CDR3 spans 12 amino acids. CDR1 is SGHNT, CDR2 YYREEE, per germline (reference sequence). The CDR3: CASQADTDTQYF. Here the CDR3 DNA reads TGTGCCAGCCAAGCCGACACAGATACGCAGTATTTT.

This clone was counted only a few times. The chain has TRBV6-5 and TRBJ1-6; D is undetermined. The CDR3 length is 13 residues. Germline CDR1 and CDR2: MNHEY and SVGAGI. Trimming stripped 5 bases from V and 8 bases from J, with 10 bases between. In DNA form, the CDR3 reads TGTGCCAGCAGTAACCGACGGGATTCACCCCTCCACTTT. Translating gives CASSNRRDSPLHF.

The rearrangement uses TRBV13 and TRBJ2-2; D may match TRBD1 or TRBD2 (5 bases each). CDR3 size: 16 residues. V dropped 6 bases and J dropped 1 base, with 15 bases sitting between them. CDR1 is PRHDT, CDR2 FYEKMQ, per germline (reference sequence). CDR3 sequence reads: CASSAPEGRNTGELFF. CDR3 nucleotides: TGTGCCAGCAGTGCCCCCGAGGGGCGGAACACCGGGGAGCTGTTTTTT.

The genes are TRBV18 and TRBJ2-4, with TRBD1 identical over 7 bases. V lost 1 base and J lost 8; bases outside the gene matches: 8. This CDR3 is 15 amino acids long. CDR1 and CDR2 (germline): KGHSH, LQKENI. The CDR3 DNA reads as TGTGCCAGCTCACCACGACAGGGAAGTGGTGACATTCAGTACTTC. This gives the protein CASSPRQGSGDIQYF. The entire variable domain, with the rest obtained from reference TRBV18 and TRBJ2-4, is as follows: NAGVMQNPRHLVRRRGQEARLRCSPMKGHSHVYWYRQLPEEGLKFMVYLQKENIIDESGMPKERFSAEFPKEGPSILRIQQVVRGDSAAYFCASSPRQGSGDIQYFGAGTRLSVL.

The chain joins TRBV7-2 to TRBJ2-7; 12 bases line up with TRBD2. The CDR3 has 15 residues. Unmatched junction bases numbered 4, after V lost 2 bases and J lost 5 bases. Looked up from germline, CDR1 is SGHTA and CDR2 is FQGNSA. The CDR3: CASSLLAGGQNEQYF. CDR3 DNA sequence: TGTGCCAGCAGCTTACTAGCGGGGGGGCAAAACGAGCAGTACTTC.

This clone was counted a single time. The rearrangement uses TRBV6-5 and TRBJ2-1, with no clear D. The CDR3 totals 11 residues. In germline, CDR1 is MNHEY, CDR2 SVGAGI. V lost 5 bases and J 10 bases, leaving 9 bases between the germline ends. The CDR3 bases are TGTGCCAGCAGTCCGGCGGAAGAGCAGTTCTTC. Amino acids: CASSPAEEQFF.

This chain joins TRBV30 and TRBJ2-5, with TRBD1 matching 7 bases. The ends lost 1 base at V and 5 bases at J; junction bases unmatched: 13. This CDR3 region has 16 residues. The V gene's germline CDR1 is GTSNPN and CDR2 SVGIG (reference sequence). CDR3 region: CAWSGDSRSRGETQYF. The CDR3 DNA is TGTGCCTGGAGTGGGGACAGCAGATCCCGAGGGGAGACCCAGTACTTC. The full variable domain, with the rest looked up from reference TRBV30 and TRBJ2-5, is SQTIHQWPATLVQPVGSPLSLECTVEGTSNPNLYWYRQAAGRGLQLLFYSVGIGQISSEVPQNLSASRPQDRQFILSSKKLLLSDSGFYLCAWSGDSRSRGETQYFGPGTRLLVL.

About this clone itself: A much bigger clone sits one base away, suggesting this may be a read error. The chain is built from TRBV29-1 and TRBJ2-2; D gene ambiguous. Trimming took off 1 base at V and 0 bases at J, with 6 bases between the two ends. The CDR3 length is 14 residues. From germline, CDR1 is SQVTM and CDR2 ANQGSEA. CDR3 in amino acids: CSVEGTTNTGELFF. In DNA, the CDR3 is TGCAGCGTTGAAGGTACTACGAACACCGGGGAGCTGTTTTTT.

Here the CDR3 reads CASSQEGNTEAFF. The CDR3 DNA sequence: TGTGCCAGCTCCCAAGAGGGGAACACTGAAGCTTTCTTT. This chain joins TRBV6-5 and TRBJ1-1; D not resolved. Germline assignment: CDR1 MNHEY and CDR2 SVGAGI. Trimming stripped 8 bases from V and 1 base from J, with 11 bases between. The CDR3 consists of 13 residues.

The chain carries TRBV6-5 and TRBJ1-1; a weak D match, TRBD1 (5 bases). Germline V gene data show CDR1 as MNHEY and CDR2 as SVGAGI. With 6 bases removed from V and 1 base from J, the gap between germline ends came to 12 bases. The CDR3 consists of 14 residues. The CDR3 DNA sequence: TGTGCCAGCAGACTAACGACAGCGAACACTGAAGCTTTCTTT. Translated, it gives CASRLTTANTEAFF.

CDR3 DNA: TGTGCCAGTAGTATTGTGGGACAGGGGGTGCAGCCCCAGCATTTT. As protein: CASSIVGQGVQPQHF. The chain couples TRBV19 to TRBJ1-5; 11 positions match TRBD1. Germline V gives CDR1 LNHDA, CDR2 SQIVND (reference sequence). This CDR3 is 15 amino acids long. The J segment lost 7 bases and the V segment lost 3 bases, leaving 5 bases of the junction unmatched. Together with reference TRBV19 and TRBJ1-5, the CDR3 gives the full variable domain: DGGITQSPKYLFRKEGQNVTLSCEQNLNHDAMYWYRQDPGQGLRLIYYSQIVNDFQKGDIAEGYSVSREKKESFPLTVTSAQKNPTAFYLCASSIVGQGVQPQHFGDGTRLSIL.

This chain connects TRBV10-3 to TRBJ1-1; 7 bases line up with TRBD1. V dropped 3 bases and J dropped 6; count of bases not matched to a gene: 7. The germline CDR1 and CDR2 sequences are ENHRY and SYGVKD. This CDR3 has 14 residues. The CDR3 here is CAISELDRDAEAFF. CDR3 bases: TGTGCCATCAGTGAACTTGACAGGGATGCTGAAGCTTTCTTT.

V gene TRBV6-1 combines with J gene TRBJ1-1; D is unresolved. Germline CDR1 MNHNS, CDR2 SASEGT. Trimming shortened V by 3 bases and J by 11 bases, and 10 bases separated the two germline ends. The CDR3 consists of 11 residues. CDR3 DNA: TGTGCCAGCAGTGATATGAGCTGGGCTTTCTTT. Translating it yields CASSDMSWAFF.

The V and J genes are TRBV5-4 and TRBJ1-1, with D unresolved. The CDR3 is 17 residues long. Trimming left V 1 base short and J 0 bases short, with 16 bases between. The V gene's germline CDR1 is SGHNT and CDR2 YYREEE (reference sequence). DNA for the CDR3: TGTGCCAGCAGCTTGAAGGGAGGTCCCCAAATGAACACTGAAGCTTTCTTT. It specifies CASSLKGGPQMNTEAFF.

In DNA, the CDR3 is TGCGCCAGCAGCTGGTCCCGCCCTAAACAGGTGACGAACACCGGGGAGCTGTTTTTT. Its protein product is CASSWSRPKQVTNTGELFF. This rearrangement joins TRBV5-1 to TRBJ2-2; TRBD1 might be the D (5 bases). The CDR3 is made up of 19 amino acids. V dropped 3 bases and J dropped 0 bases, with 21 bases sitting between them. CDR1 and CDR2 (germline): SGHRS, YFSETQ.

J is TRBJ2-3 and V is TRBV5-1, with D perhaps being TRBD1 or TRBD2 (5 bases each). Trimming removed 4 bases from V and 1 base from J, with 13 bases in between. CDR1 is SGHRS and CDR2 is YFSETQ in the germline V gene. This CDR3 region has 15 residues. The CDR3 reads CASSRRGLGTDTQYF. The CDR3 DNA follows: TGCGCCAGCAGCCGCCGGGGCCTGGGCACAGATACGCAGTATTTT.